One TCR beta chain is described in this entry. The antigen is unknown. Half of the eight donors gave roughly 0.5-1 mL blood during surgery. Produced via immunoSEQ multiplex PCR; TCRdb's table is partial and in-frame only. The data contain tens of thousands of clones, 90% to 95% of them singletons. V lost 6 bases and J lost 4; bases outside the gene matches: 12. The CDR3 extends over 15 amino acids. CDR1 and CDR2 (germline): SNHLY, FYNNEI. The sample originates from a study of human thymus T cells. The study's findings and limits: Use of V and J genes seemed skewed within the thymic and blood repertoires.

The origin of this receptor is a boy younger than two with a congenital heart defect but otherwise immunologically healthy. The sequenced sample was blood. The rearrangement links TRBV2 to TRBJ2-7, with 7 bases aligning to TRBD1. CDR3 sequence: CASSELGTALYEQYF. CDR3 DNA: TGTGCCAGCAGCGAGCTGGGGACAGCGCTTTACGAGCAGTACTTC.